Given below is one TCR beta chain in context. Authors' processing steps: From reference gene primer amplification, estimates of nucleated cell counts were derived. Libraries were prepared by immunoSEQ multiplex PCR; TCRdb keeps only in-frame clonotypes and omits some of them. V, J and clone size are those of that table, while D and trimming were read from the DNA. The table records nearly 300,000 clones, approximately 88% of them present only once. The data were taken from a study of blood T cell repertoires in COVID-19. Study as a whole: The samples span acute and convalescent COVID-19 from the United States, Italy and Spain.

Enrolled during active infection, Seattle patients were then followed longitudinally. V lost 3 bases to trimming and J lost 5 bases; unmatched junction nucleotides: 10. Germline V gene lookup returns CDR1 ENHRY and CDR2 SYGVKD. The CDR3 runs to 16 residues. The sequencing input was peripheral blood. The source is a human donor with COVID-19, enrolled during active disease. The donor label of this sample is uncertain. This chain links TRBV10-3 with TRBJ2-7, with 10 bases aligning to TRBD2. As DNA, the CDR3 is TGTGCCATCAGTGACTCAGGCCTAGCGGGAGTGGACGAGCAGTACTTC. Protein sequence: CAISDSGLAGVDEQYF.